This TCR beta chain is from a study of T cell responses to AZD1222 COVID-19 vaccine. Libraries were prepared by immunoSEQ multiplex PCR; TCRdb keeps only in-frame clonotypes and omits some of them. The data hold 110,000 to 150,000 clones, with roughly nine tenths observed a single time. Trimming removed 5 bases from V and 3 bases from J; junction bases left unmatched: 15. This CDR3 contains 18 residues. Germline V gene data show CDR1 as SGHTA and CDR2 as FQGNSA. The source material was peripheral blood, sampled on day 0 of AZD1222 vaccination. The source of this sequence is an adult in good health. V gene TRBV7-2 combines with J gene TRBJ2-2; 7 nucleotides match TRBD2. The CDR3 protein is CASSPRLAVGFDTGELFF. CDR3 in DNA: TGTGCCAGCAGCCCCCGACTAGCCGTGGGGTTTGACACCGGGGAGCTGTTTTTT.